The rows below give T cell receptor beta chains drawn from one sample of a study of Ad26.COV2.S vaccination and SARS-CoV-2 variants. The repertoire was sequenced with immunoSEQ multiplex PCR; TCRdb's copy has only in-frame clones and lacks some. The table records hundreds of thousands of clones, about 91% of them present only once. Sample: peripheral blood, taken in a trial of Ad26.COV2.S vaccine versus placebo. These TCRs come from a person aged 18 to 59 who received the Ad26.COV2.S COVID-19 vaccine or a placebo. CDR3s include the opening cysteine and the closing phenylalanine or tryptophan. The D gene is left open where the match is weak. The listing skips clone size in some rows; elsewhere it reads once, few, many or a size class.

D,V,J,size,DNA,CDR3
NA,TRBV6-2/TRBV6-3,TRBJ1-2,once,TGTGCCAGCAACCCCGGGAAGGGATTATTTCACTATGGCTACACCTTC,CASNPGKGLFHYGYTF
NA,TRBV19,TRBJ1-2,once,TGTGCCAGTAGGCTCATCGGTATGCGAAACTATGGCTACACCTTC,CASRLIGMRNYGYTF
TRBD2,TRBV9,TRBJ2-1,once,TGTGCCAGCAGCGTTGGAACTAGCGGCACCGAGCAGTTCTTC,CASSVGTSGTEQFF
TRBD2,TRBV28,TRBJ2-7,NA,TGTGCCAGCAGACTAGCGGGGGGGTACCGCGAGCAGTACTTC,CASRLAGGYREQYF
NA,TRBV28,TRBJ1-2,NA,TGTGCCAGCAGACGCTCCTATGGCTACACCTTC,CASRRSYGYTF
NA,TRBV6-2/TRBV6-3,TRBJ1-1,NA,TGTGCCAGCAGTTCGGGTTGGGGCGCTGAAGCTTTCTTT,CASSSGWGAEAFF
NA,TRBV2,TRBJ1-1,once,TGTGCCAGCATGAGGACCCAGGACACTGAAGCTTTCTTT,CASMRTQDTEAFF
NA,TRBV4-1,TRBJ2-1,NA,TGCGCCAGCAGCCAATTTGTCAGAGACAATGAGCAGTTCTTC,CASSQFVRDNEQFF
NA,TRBV4-2,TRBJ1-1,NA,TGTGCCAGCAGCAACCCCGGGACCGCTCACTACGCTTTCTTT,CASSNPGTAHYAFF
TRBD1,TRBV27,TRBJ1-1,NA,TGTGCCAGCAAACCGACAGGGGGCGTCATGAACACTGAAGCTTTCTTT,CASKPTGGVMNTEAFF
NA,TRBV5-1,TRBJ2-1,NA,TGCGCCAGCAGCGGCTCCGGGACCGACAATGAGCAGTTCTTC,CASSGSGTDNEQFF
NA,TRBV5-8,TRBJ1-5,NA,TGTGCCAGCAGCTTGCTAGGAGGGCTCAATCAGCCCCAGCATTTT,CASSLLGGLNQPQHF
TRBD1,TRBV2,TRBJ1-6,NA,TGTGCCAGCTGGGACAGGGCCCTTCTCCTCCACTTT,CASWDRALLLHF
NA,TRBV29-1,TRBJ2-3,NA,TGCAGCGTTGAAGGTGAAGGGGGAATGGGAAATACGCAGTATTTT,CSVEGEGGMGNTQYF
TRBD1,TRBV5-1,TRBJ1-2,NA,TGCGCCAGCGGTCGGACAGGGGAGACGGACTATGGCTACACCTTC,CASGRTGETDYGYTF
NA,TRBV11-3,TRBJ1-2,NA,TGTGCCAGCAGCTTAGATCCGGTCGGGGTCTACACCTTC,CASSLDPVGVYTF
NA,TRBV23-1,TRBJ2-5,NA,TGCGCCAGCAGTCAAGGGGTCAGGGAGACCCAGTACTTC,CASSQGVRETQYF
NA,TRBV7-3,TRBJ2-1,NA,TGTGCCAGCAGCCGTAACGGCGTGGAGCAGTTCTTC,CASSRNGVEQFF
TRBD2,TRBV9,TRBJ2-1,NA,TGTGCCAGCAGCGCTAATAGAGCGGGGGGTCAGGTGAGGAATGAGCAGTTCTTC,CASSANRAGGQVRNEQFF
NA,TRBV5-8,TRBJ1-5,NA,TGTGCCAGCAGCTTGGGAGTACACAGTAATCAGCCCCAGCATTTT,CASSLGVHSNQPQHF
NA,TRBV7-9,TRBJ2-5,NA,TGTGCCAGCAGCTTAGCCAATGTACGGTGGGAGACCCAGTACTTC,CASSLANVRWETQYF
NA,TRBV7-2,TRBJ2-2,NA,TGTGCCAGCAGCTTAGCGCTGGGGGGAACCGGGGAGCTGTTTTTT,CASSLALGGTGELFF
TRBD2,TRBV7-9,TRBJ2-5,NA,TGTGCCAGCAGCCGCGGACTAGCCGGAGAGACCCAGTACTTC,CASSRGLAGETQYF
TRBD1,TRBV15,TRBJ2-1,NA,TGTGCCACCAGCAGATTCGGGACAGGGATTGGTGAGCAGTTCTTC,CATSRFGTGIGEQFF
TRBD2,TRBV27,TRBJ2-7,few,TGTGCCAGCAGTTTAATAGCGGGGGGCTCCTACGAGCAGTACTTC,CASSLIAGGSYEQYF
NA,TRBV9,TRBJ2-5,NA,TGTGCCAGCAGCGTAGATGAGGACGGATGGGGAGAGACCCAGTACTTC,CASSVDEDGWGETQYF
TRBD1,TRBV5-4,TRBJ2-5,NA,TGTGCCAGCAGCCCAAGGACAGGACAAGAGACCCAGTACTTC,CASSPRTGQETQYF